These 15 T cell receptor beta chains were all obtained from the same sample, sequenced in a study of cytomegalovirus exposure and HLA in healthy donors. Amplification used 60 Vbeta primers and 13 Jbeta primers. The method was immunoSEQ multiplex PCR; TCRdb's version includes in-frame clones alone and lacks a portion of them. The sample shows just under 70,000 clones, approximately 80% of them seen only once. The sequenced sample was PBMCs. The receptors originated from a human donor in good health.

V usage is TRBV2 and J usage is TRBJ1-5; D remains ambiguous. The germline V gene has CDR1 SNHLY and CDR2 FYNNEI. The CDR3 covers 15 residues. V gave up 5 bases and J gave up 2 bases, with 13 bases separating them. The CDR3 here is CASSSLERGNQPQHF. The CDR3 DNA is TGTGCCAGCAGTAGCCTGGAGAGGGGCAATCAGCCCCAGCATTTT.

In DNA form, the CDR3 reads TGCGCCAGCAGCTTGGGGACAGGGGGGTACGCCGAGCAGTACTTC. Translation: CASSLGTGGYAEQYF. The chain carries TRBV5-1 and TRBJ2-7, with 10 bases matching TRBD1. The length of the CDR3 is 15 residues. Trimming at V came to 0 bases and at J to 6 bases, leaving 6 bases not matched to a gene. Germline V gives CDR1 SGHRS, CDR2 YFSETQ.

This clone was observed a few times. The chain employs TRBV5-5 and TRBJ1-1, with D perhaps TRBD1 (5 bases). The CDR3 is 14 residues long. Trimming pared 4 bases from V and 3 bases from J, leaving 13 bases between. Germline-derived CDR1 and CDR2 are SGHKS and YYEKEE (reference sequence). The CDR3 sequence is CASSRKDKDTEAFF. As DNA, the CDR3 is TGTGCCAGCAGCCGCAAGGACAAGGACACTGAAGCTTTCTTT.

V is TRBV5-4 and J is TRBJ2-3, with a weak D call TRBD2 (7 bases). The germline V gene encodes CDR1 SGHNT and CDR2 YYREEE (reference sequence). The CDR3 contains 17 residues. Trimming shortened V by 4 bases and J by 1 base, and 19 bases separated the two germline ends. CDR3 in amino acids: CASSPPAGARGTDTQYF. The CDR3 nucleotides are TGTGCCAGCAGCCCCCCGGCGGGGGCGAGAGGCACAGATACGCAGTATTTT. Full variable domain (missing parts from reference TRBV5-4 and TRBJ2-3): ETGVTQSPTHLIKTRGQQVTLRCSSQSGHNTVSWYQQALGQGPQFIFQYYREEENGRGNFPPRFSGLQFPNYSSELNVNALELDDSALYLCASSPPAGARGTDTQYFGPGTRLTVL.

This clone was observed a few times. The rearrangement links TRBV28 to TRBJ1-1; perhaps TRBD1 as D (5 bases). Looked up from germline, CDR1 is MDHEN and CDR2 is SYDVKM. This CDR3 region has 14 residues. V was trimmed by 4 bases and J by 3 bases, leaving 12 bases between them. The CDR3 is CASSSPGGYTEAFF. The CDR3 DNA reads TGTGCCAGCAGTTCGCCGGGGGGTTACACTGAAGCTTTCTTT. The entire variable domain, with the rest obtained from reference TRBV28 and TRBJ1-1, is as follows: DVKVTQSSRYLVKRTGEKVFLECVQDMDHENMFWYRQDPGLGLRLIYFSYDVKMKEKGDIPEGYSVSREKKERFSLILESASTNQTSMYLCASSSPGGYTEAFFGQGTRLTVV.

The chain employs TRBV7-3 and TRBJ1-2, with 9 nucleotides matching TRBD1. Trimming cost V 5 bases and J 8 bases; bases outside gene matches: 6. Per germline, CDR1 SGHTA and CDR2 FQGTGA. This CDR3 spans 13 amino acids. The CDR3 reads CASSKQGAEGYTF. The CDR3 region has the DNA TGTGCCAGCAGCAAACAGGGGGCGGAGGGCTACACCTTC.

This clone was recorded a few times. The J gene is TRBJ2-1, the V gene TRBV5-4; 8 bases map to TRBD2. This CDR3 has 15 residues. Germline values: CDR1 SGHNT, CDR2 YYREEE (reference sequence). V lost 0 bases and J lost 8; bases outside the gene matches: 7. CDR3: CASSLAERGRDEQFF. Here the CDR3 DNA reads TGTGCCAGCAGCTTGGCAGAGCGGGGGCGGGATGAGCAGTTCTTC.

V is TRBV6-5 and J is TRBJ1-2; tentatively, D is TRBD1 (6 bases). The germline CDR1 and CDR2 sequences are MNHEY and SVGAGI. Between the trimmed V and J ends, which lost 2 bases and 4 bases, there was a span of 11 bases. The CDR3 totals 14 residues. In DNA form, the CDR3 reads TGTGCCAGCAGTTACGAGGGGGGGCCCTATGGCTACACCTTC. Its translation is CASSYEGGPYGYTF.

This clone was observed once. The CDR3 sequence is CASSPPPTVRNEKLFF. The CDR3 DNA reads as TGTGCCAGCAGTCCCCCCCCGACAGTGCGTAATGAAAAACTGTTTTTT. The rearrangement joins TRBV28 to TRBJ1-4, with D possibly matching TRBD1 (5 bases). V lost 5 bases, J lost 4 bases, and 17 bases lay in between. The CDR3 is made up of 16 amino acids. From germline, CDR1 is MDHEN and CDR2 SYDVKM.

This chain links TRBV18 with TRBJ1-6, with D tentatively TRBD1 (5 bases). V was shortened by 1 base and J by 4 bases, with 8 bases between the two germline ends. The CDR3 runs to 15 residues. Germline V gene data show CDR1 as KGHSH and CDR2 as LQKENI. CDR3 nucleotide sequence: TGTGCCAGCTCACCACTCCAGGGTTATAATTCACCCCTCCACTTT. Amino acids: CASSPLQGYNSPLHF.

This chain connects TRBV5-5 to TRBJ2-7, with 9 bases aligning to TRBD2. J gave up 6 bases and V 2 bases, and 6 bases lay outside the gene matches. Per germline, CDR1 SGHKS and CDR2 YYEKEE (reference sequence). The CDR3 loop spans 14 amino acids. The CDR3 spells CASSLSGGPLEQYF. The CDR3 region has the DNA TGTGCCAGCAGCTTAAGCGGGGGGCCCCTCGAGCAGTACTTC. Using reference TRBV5-5 and TRBJ2-7 for the parts outside the CDR3, the full variable domain is DAGVTQSPTHLIKTRGQQVTLRCSPISGHKSVSWYQQVLGQGPQFIFQYYEKEERGRGNFPDRFSARQFPNYSSELNVNALLLGDSALYLCASSLSGGPLEQYFGPGTRLTVT.

The CDR3 DNA sequence: TGCAGCGTTGGGGATCCAGACAGAAACTATGGCTACACCTTC. It encodes CSVGDPDRNYGYTF. The chain joins TRBV29-1 to TRBJ1-2, with D possibly matching TRBD1 (5 bases). The germline V gene encodes CDR1 SQVTM and CDR2 ANQGSEA. Trimming took 4 bases from V and 2 from J, leaving 14 bases between them. The CDR3 extends over 14 amino acids.

The chain recombines TRBV4-1 with TRBJ2-1; TRBD2 might be the D (7 bases). V lost 0 bases, J lost 7 bases, and 16 bases lay in between. This CDR3 spans 16 amino acids. Looked up from germline, CDR1 is MGHRA and CDR2 is YSYEKL. CDR3 nucleotide sequence: TGCGCCAGCAGCCAAGATATGGGGGGGGGCTTAAATGAGCAGTTCTTC. Encoded protein: CASSQDMGGGLNEQFF.

The chain links TRBV19 to TRBJ1-5, with 7 bases aligning to TRBD1. The germline V gene has CDR1 LNHDA and CDR2 SQIVND (reference sequence). The V gene end was trimmed by 3 bases and the J gene end by 7 bases; junction bases not matched to a gene: 9. There are 15 residues in the CDR3. The CDR3 here is CASSIPDRDEQPQHF. CDR3 nucleotide sequence: TGTGCCAGTAGTATCCCCGACAGGGATGAACAGCCCCAGCATTTT.

Here the CDR3 reads CASRIGTAAGGYTF. The CDR3 DNA reads as TGTGCCAGCCGAATCGGGACAGCCGCCGGTGGCTACACCTTC. This chain uses TRBV6-4 with TRBJ1-2; 7 bases are shared with TRBD1. Germline CDR1 reads MRHNA; CDR2 reads SNTAGT. The CDR3 consists of 14 residues. The V gene end was trimmed by 8 bases and the J gene end by 7 bases; junction bases not matched to a gene: 13.